Below, 16 T cell receptor beta chains from the same sample are listed, as sequenced in a study of human T cells and chemical hapten exposure. Each CDR3 protein is one row after TCRdb ran MiXCR on the RACE reads. Here the sample spans 120,000 or so distinct CDR3 sequences, about 11% being singletons. This sample's time point: patch test 3, about 24 weeks after DPC sensitization. Indicated treatment: therapeutic diphenylcyclopropenone sensitization with weekly scalp DPC. The source was whole blood, collected in connection with sensitization to the hapten diphenylcyclopropenone (DPC). The receptors stem from a woman in her 50s with alopecia areata. Some clones in this sample may be carry-over from other donors' samples.

This clonotype occurred a few times. The chain couples TRBV20-1 to TRBJ1-2; D gene uncertain. The CDR3 runs 16 residues. Trimming cost V 6 bases and J 2 bases, with 22 bases left between them. The germline gives CDR1 DFQATT, CDR2 SNEGSKA (reference sequence). The CDR3 DNA reads as TGCAGTGCGCCTTCAGGAGGTGACCAGAGAAACTATGGCTACACCTTC. Its translation: CSAPSGGDQRNYGYTF.

This clonotype turned up a few times. The chain carries TRBV7-3 and TRBJ1-1; D unclear. V lost 0 bases to trimming and J lost 3 bases, with 5 bases between them. CDR3 size: 13 residues. Germline lookup yields CDR1 SGHTA and CDR2 FQGTGA. CDR3 residues: CASSLTPDTEAFF. The CDR3, as DNA: TGTGCCAGCAGCTTAACGCCTGACACTGAAGCTTTCTTT. The variable domain in full, completed from reference TRBV7-3 and TRBJ1-1, reads GAGVSQTPSNKVTEKGKYVELRCDPISGHTALYWYRQSLGQGPEFLIYFQGTGAADDSGLPNDRFFAVRPEGSVSTLKIQRTERGDSAVYLCASSLTPDTEAFFGQGTRLTVV.

There are many counts of this clonotype. This chain connects TRBV2 to TRBJ1-2; D may be TRBD1 (6 bases). Per the germline V gene, CDR1 is SNHLY and CDR2 is FYNNEI. The CDR3 has 14 residues. Trimming took 7 bases from V and 3 from J, leaving 15 bases between them. The CDR3 nucleotides are TGTGCCAGCACACCCGGGGGCTCTGACTATGGCTACACCTTC. Protein sequence: CASTPGGSDYGYTF.

This clonotype came up many times. The chain joins TRBV11-1 to TRBJ2-2; D unclear. Germline V gene lookup returns CDR1 SGHAT and CDR2 FQDESV (reference sequence). Trimming pared 8 bases from V and 2 bases from J, leaving 18 bases between. The CDR3 sequence is 16 residues long. The CDR3 bases are TGTGCCAGCCCCAAAACGGCAGACTCAAACACCGGGGAGCTGTTTTTT. The encoded protein is CASPKTADSNTGELFF.

In this sample, this clonotype turned up many times. This chain connects TRBV29-1 to TRBJ1-1; D remains unclear. This CDR3 contains 14 residues. In germline, CDR1 is SQVTM, CDR2 ANQGSEA. Trimming stripped 1 base from V and 4 bases from J, with 13 bases between. CDR3 sequence reads: CSVEVGGVGTEAFF. The DNA of the CDR3 is TGCAGCGTTGAAGTCGGCGGGGTGGGCACTGAAGCTTTCTTT.

In its sample, this clonotype was seen a few times. This chain connects TRBV6-5 to TRBJ1-2, with TRBD1 matching 7 bases. J was trimmed by 8 bases and V by 6 bases; bases with no gene match: 9. This CDR3 is built from 13 residues. Germline CDR1 is MNHEY and CDR2 is SVGAGI. The CDR3 spells CASSRQGFGGYTF. In nucleotides, the CDR3 is TGTGCCAGCAGCCGACAGGGATTCGGGGGCTACACCTTC.

This clonotype was counted between two and nine times. The CDR3 DNA reads as TGTGCCAGCTCACTAAATGGCAGGGTGGCTGGAAACACCATATATTTT. Its protein product is CASSLNGRVAGNTIYF. The chain joins TRBV18 to TRBJ1-3; tentative D call: TRBD1 (5 bases). V was pared by 4 bases and J by 2 bases, with 15 bases between. The CDR3 covers 16 residues. Per germline, CDR1 KGHSH and CDR2 LQKENI.

CDR3 coding DNA: TGTGCCAGCAGCCATAGCGCTAGAGGGCCCTACAATGAGCAGTTCTTC. Translating it yields CASSHSARGPYNEQFF. This sequence joins TRBV12-3 or TRBV12-4 and TRBJ2-1, with D maybe TRBD2 (5 bases). This CDR3 has 16 amino acids. Between the trimmed V and J ends, which lost 6 bases and 2 bases, there was a span of 17 bases.

The gene calls are TRBV4-1 and TRBJ2-5; tentative D call: TRBD2 (7 bases). Germline V gene lookup returns CDR1 MGHRA and CDR2 YSYEKL. Trimming took 4 bases from V and 3 from J, leaving 24 bases between them. This CDR3 contains 18 residues. The CDR3 DNA follows: TGCGCCAGCAGCCCCCGAGGGGGGGGGCCGAGAAAGAAAGAGACCCAGTACTTC. Translation: CASSPRGGGPRKKETQYF.

This clonotype has only a few counts. This chain connects TRBV7-8 to TRBJ1-1; TRBD1 aligns across 7 bases. The trim removed 7 bases at V and 7 bases at J, leaving 9 bases unmatched. The CDR3 totals 13 residues. Per germline, CDR1 SGHVS and CDR2 FQNEAQ. CDR3 sequence reads: CASNPDRSNEAFF. In nucleotides, the CDR3 is TGTGCCAGCAACCCGGACAGGTCAAATGAAGCTTTCTTT. The full variable domain, in which reference TRBV7-8 and TRBJ1-1 provide the parts outside the CDR3, is GAGVSQSPRYKVAKRGQDVALRCDPISGHVSLFWYQQALGQGPEFLTYFQNEAQLDKSGLPSDRFFAERPEGSVSTLKIQRTQQEDSAVYLCASNPDRSNEAFFGQGTRLTVV.

This clonotype has at least ten counts. V gene TRBV7-2 combines with J gene TRBJ2-3; D is ambiguous. The CDR3 consists of 13 residues. The germline gives CDR1 SGHTA, CDR2 FQGNSA. The V gene lost 1 base and the J gene lost 1 base, with 3 bases spanning the gap. CDR3 nucleotides: TGTGCCAGCAGCTTAGTGGGCACAGATACGCAGTATTTT. Translated, it gives CASSLVGTDTQYF.

The chain combines TRBV5-1 with TRBJ1-2; a possible D gene is TRBD1 (5 bases). This CDR3 region has 13 residues. Deletions cut 5 bases from V and 8 bases from J, with 16 bases between. CDR1 is SGHRS, CDR2 YFSETQ, per germline. The CDR3 nucleotides are TGCGCCAGCAGGTTACAGGACCTAGGGGGCTACACCTTC. This translates into CASRLQDLGGYTF.

This clonotype was seen a handful of times. The chain couples TRBV20-1 to TRBJ2-7, with 9 positions matching TRBD2. Trimming at V came to 0 bases and at J to 2 bases, leaving 5 bases not matched to a gene. This CDR3 has 15 residues. Germline assignment: CDR1 DFQATT and CDR2 SNEGSKA (reference sequence). CDR3 loop: CSARETSGITYEQYF. The CDR3 region has the DNA TGCAGTGCTAGAGAGACTAGCGGAATAACCTACGAGCAGTACTTC.

This clonotype was observed a few times. This chain connects TRBV20-1 to TRBJ2-3; 9 nucleotides align to TRBD2. This CDR3 contains 16 residues. V lost 3 bases, J lost 0 bases, and 7 bases stayed unmatched. Germline V gene data show CDR1 as DFQATT and CDR2 as SNEGSKA (reference sequence). Here the CDR3 reads CSARGSGSPSTDTQYF. The CDR3, as DNA: TGCAGTGCTAGGGGTAGCGGGAGCCCCAGCACAGATACGCAGTATTTT.

The chain has TRBV30 and TRBJ1-5; 10 bases are a match to TRBD1. With 2 bases clipped from V and 0 bases from J, the junction kept 10 bases outside the gene matches. Germline V CDR1 and CDR2: GTSNPN, SVGIG (reference sequence). There are 18 residues in the CDR3. The CDR3 bases are TGTGCCTGGAGTAGAGACAGGGGGCTTCCTTATAGCAATCAGCCCCAGCATTTT. As protein: CAWSRDRGLPYSNQPQHF.

The chain has TRBV4-3 and TRBJ2-1, with TRBD1 matching over 7 bases. Germline CDR1 is LGHNA and CDR2 is YSLEER. After removal of 2 bases from V and 8 bases from J, the junction contained 3 bases not matched to a gene. The CDR3 length is 13 residues. In nucleotides, the CDR3 is TGCGCCAGCAGCCAACGGGACAGTTATGAGCAGTTCTTC. Translation: CASSQRDSYEQFF.